The 27 T cell receptor beta chains listed next were all sequenced from one sample in a study of PD-1 blockade in classical Hodgkin lymphoma. Relapse was seen in all patients after autologous stem cell transplantation, and brentuximab vedotin exposure was variable. Profiling relied on immunoSEQ multiplex PCR, and the TCRdb table lists in-frame clones only, not all of them. The sample has approximately 44,000 clones; 60% to 85% are singletons. The sample in question was peripheral blood mononuclear cells (PBMCs), obtained at baseline. All receptors come from a human donor with classical Hodgkin lymphoma.

The J gene is TRBJ2-2, the V gene TRBV25-1; D may be TRBD2 (5 bases). The CDR3 runs 16 residues. Trimming pared 2 bases from V and 3 bases from J, leaving 13 bases between. The germline V gene encodes CDR1 MGHDK and CDR2 SYGVNS. In DNA, the CDR3 is TGTGCCAGCAGTGAAAGTGAGGGTATCCACACCGGGGAGCTGTTTTTT. Its protein is CASSESEGIHTGELFF.

The chain combines TRBV7-3 with TRBJ2-3; 9 bases fit TRBD1. The V gene's germline CDR1 is SGHTA and CDR2 FQGTGA. V dropped 4 bases and J dropped 6; count of bases not matched to a gene: 8. CDR3 size: 15 residues. CDR3 residues: CASSSGDRAGDTQYF. The CDR3 DNA follows: TGTGCCAGCAGCTCAGGGGACAGGGCTGGGGATACGCAGTATTTT. The full variable domain, in which reference TRBV7-3 and TRBJ2-3 provide the parts outside the CDR3, is GAGVSQTPSNKVTEKGKYVELRCDPISGHTALYWYRQSLGQGPEFLIYFQGTGAADDSGLPNDRFFAVRPEGSVSTLKIQRTERGDSAVYLCASSSGDRAGDTQYFGPGTRLTVL.

This chain connects TRBV5-1 to TRBJ2-3; no clear D. CDR1 and CDR2 (germline): SGHRS, YFSETQ. The CDR3 consists of 14 residues. Trimming cost V 5 bases and J 6 bases, with 16 bases left between them. The CDR3 region is CASSQLATSDTQYF. Here the CDR3 DNA reads TGCGCCAGCAGTCAGCTCGCGACCTCGGATACGCAGTATTTT. The complete variable domain, with remaining parts taken from reference TRBV5-1 and TRBJ2-3, reads KAGVTQTPRYLIKTRGQQVTLSCSPISGHRSVSWYQQTPGQGLQFLFEYFSETQRNKGNFPGRFSGRQFSNSRSEMNVSTLELGDSALYLCASSQLATSDTQYFGPGTRLTVL.

This chain uses TRBV12-5 with TRBJ1-1; D might be TRBD1 (5 bases). CDR3 length: 16 residues. Germline CDR1 is LGHNT and CDR2 is FRNRAP. V lost 1 base, J lost 3 bases, and 15 bases lay in between. This CDR3 is CASGLGQGRGDTEAFF. In DNA, the CDR3 is TGTGCTAGTGGTTTGGGGCAGGGACGGGGTGACACTGAAGCTTTCTTT.

This rearrangement joins TRBV5-4 to TRBJ1-2; 8 nucleotides match TRBD1. The junction had 10 bases not matched to a gene; V was cut back by 5 bases and J by 7 bases. Germline V gene data show CDR1 as SGHNT and CDR2 as YYREEE (reference sequence). The CDR3 is made up of 14 amino acids. The CDR3 protein is CASREAGGAVGYTF. CDR3 DNA sequence: TGTGCCAGCAGAGAAGCAGGGGGCGCAGTTGGCTACACCTTC.

The V and J genes are TRBV19 and TRBJ1-1; no clear D. CDR3 length: 13 residues. Germline V gives CDR1 LNHDA, CDR2 SQIVND (reference sequence). Trimming removed 5 bases from V and 4 bases from J, with 11 bases in between. Written as DNA, the CDR3 is TGTGCCAGTAGTGTCCTAGGTACCACTGAAGCTTTCTTT. It translates to CASSVLGTTEAFF.

This chain connects TRBV29-1 to TRBJ2-5; D is unclear. The V gene lost 6 bases and the J gene lost 5 bases, with 10 bases spanning the gap. The CDR3 runs to 11 residues. Per the germline V gene, CDR1 is SQVTM and CDR2 is ANQGSEA. The DNA of the CDR3 is TGCAGCGTCCAGGTTGGGGAGACCCAGTACTTC. It codes for CSVQVGETQYF. Using reference TRBV29-1 and TRBJ2-5 for the parts outside the CDR3, the full variable domain is SAVISQKPSRDICQRGTSLTIQCQVDSQVTMMFWYRQQPGQSLTLIATANQGSEATYESGFVIDKFPISRPNLTFSTLTVSNMSPEDSSIYLCSVQVGETQYFGPGTRLLVL.

This chain joins TRBV4-3 and TRBJ1-2; D remains unclear. CDR1 and CDR2 from the germline V gene are LGHNA and YSLEER. The CDR3 covers 15 residues. Trimming took 1 base from V and 4 from J, leaving 13 bases between them. As DNA, the CDR3 is TGCGCCAGCAGCCAAGGTCGATTATCTGGCTATGGCTACACCTTC. This codes for CASSQGRLSGYGYTF.

V is TRBV11-2 and J is TRBJ2-2; D is uncertain. This CDR3 contains 10 residues. V was pared by 8 bases and J by 8 bases, with 6 bases between. Germline V gene lookup returns CDR1 SGHAT and CDR2 FQNNGV. CDR3 protein: CASRRGELFF. CDR3 bases: TGTGCCAGCCGCAGGGGGGAGCTGTTTTTT.

This clone was detected only once. The chain carries TRBV7-3 and TRBJ2-1, with D hard to call. V lost 3 bases and J lost 5, with 20 bases in between. The CDR3 runs to 17 residues. Germline CDR1 SGHTA, CDR2 FQGTGA. In DNA form, the CDR3 reads TGTGCCAGCAGCTTCGGCACCTTCCCCTTTGGCGACAATGAGCAGTTCTTC. As protein: CASSFGTFPFGDNEQFF.

The chain uses TRBV5-1 and TRBJ2-1, with a weak D call TRBD2 (6 bases). CDR1 is SGHRS, CDR2 YFSETQ, per germline. The CDR3 runs 14 residues. V gave up 2 bases and J gave up 6 bases, with 12 bases separating them. The CDR3 protein is CASSFGLGGNEQFF. The CDR3 DNA reads TGCGCCAGCAGCTTTGGATTGGGGGGCAATGAGCAGTTCTTC.

The chain is built from TRBV2 and TRBJ1-1, with TRBD1 matching 7 bases. V lost 2 bases, J lost 1 base, and 10 bases stayed unmatched. This CDR3 comprises 17 residues. The germline V gene encodes CDR1 SNHLY and CDR2 FYNNEI. CDR3 coding DNA: TGTGCCAGCAGTGAATCGTGGAAGGGGGCAGGGAACACTGAAGCTTTCTTT. It yields the protein CASSESWKGAGNTEAFF.

The J gene is TRBJ1-1, the V gene TRBV5-5; D call uncertain. The CDR3 is 14 residues long. V lost 4 bases to trimming and J lost 5 bases, with 15 bases between them. Germline assignment: CDR1 SGHKS and CDR2 YYEKEE (reference sequence). The CDR3 DNA is TGTGCCAGCAGCCCTTATTCCCGGGGAACTGAAGCTTTCTTT. Translating it yields CASSPYSRGTEAFF.

At least ten counts were recorded for this clone. The V and J genes are TRBV27 and TRBJ1-2; no reliable D call. Germline CDR1 reads MNHEY; CDR2 reads SMNVEV (reference sequence). The CDR3 spans 12 residues. Trimming cost V 6 bases and J 4 bases, with 9 bases left between them. CDR3 sequence (DNA): TGTGCCAGCAGCCCGGCGGGCTATGGCTACACCTTC. This gives the protein CASSPAGYGYTF.

This chain uses TRBV2 with TRBJ2-5, with 8 bases aligning to TRBD2. J lost 4 bases, V lost 9 bases, and 7 bases had no gene match. Looked up from germline, CDR1 is SNHLY and CDR2 is FYNNEI. This CDR3 region has 13 residues. CDR3 DNA: TGTGCCAGGGCGGGGGGTGTGGGAGAGACCCAGTACTTC. It translates to CARAGGVGETQYF.

This clone was recorded once. This chain connects TRBV5-1 to TRBJ1-1; perhaps TRBD1 as D (5 bases). Between the trimmed V and J ends, which lost 0 bases and 2 bases, there was a span of 11 bases. The germline gives CDR1 SGHRS, CDR2 YFSETQ. This CDR3 has 15 residues. Written as DNA, the CDR3 is TGCGCCAGCAGCTTGGTTCAGGGCGGTAACACTGAAGCTTTCTTT. Its translation is CASSLVQGGNTEAFF.

The J gene is TRBJ2-1, the V gene TRBV7-3; D gene uncertain. V gave up 3 bases and J gave up 5 bases, with 8 bases separating them. The germline V gene has CDR1 SGHTA and CDR2 FQGTGA. The CDR3 is 13 amino acids. This CDR3 reads CASSFARDNEQFF. CDR3 coding DNA: TGTGCCAGCAGCTTCGCTAGGGACAATGAGCAGTTCTTC.

The chain couples TRBV9 to TRBJ2-5; TRBD2 aligns across 13 bases. In germline, CDR1 is SGDLS, CDR2 YYNGEE. The CDR3 is made up of 15 amino acids. J gave up 3 bases and V 6 bases, and 5 bases lay outside the gene matches. CDR3 amino acids: CASTRLAGGKETQYF. The DNA of the CDR3 is TGTGCCAGCACCCGACTAGCGGGGGGCAAAGAGACCCAGTACTTC.

On this clone itself: One end of the junction fails to match germline, which may point to a read error. The chain uses TRBV7-7 and TRBJ2-7; the match to TRBD1 covers 7 bases. This CDR3 spans 13 amino acids. Germline-derived CDR1 and CDR2 are SSHAT and FNYEAQ (reference sequence). CDR3 DNA sequence: TGTGCTAGCAGCCGTGACAGGGATTACGAGCAGTACTTC. It codes for CASSRDRDYEQYF.

The sample holds a few counts of this clone. The CDR3 sequence is CASSLGLGAYNEQFF. In nucleotides, the CDR3 is TGCGCCAGCAGCCTAGGACTAGGGGCCTACAATGAGCAGTTCTTC. This chain connects TRBV4-1 to TRBJ2-1, with TRBD2 matching 7 bases. CDR1 and CDR2 from the germline V gene are MGHRA and YSYEKL. This CDR3 is built from 15 residues. The J segment lost 2 bases and the V segment lost 4 bases, leaving 5 bases of the junction unmatched.

Within the sample, this clone is medium-sized. The chain uses TRBV27 and TRBJ1-5; TRBD1 matches at 10 bases. CDR3 length: 17 amino acids. The V gene's germline CDR1 is MNHEY and CDR2 SMNVEV (reference sequence). J was trimmed by 5 bases and V by 3 bases; bases with no gene match: 10. In DNA form, the CDR3 reads TGTGCCAGCAGTTTTACCGGCGGGACAGGGGTGTATCAGCCCCAGCATTTT. This codes for CASSFTGGTGVYQPQHF.

The V gene is TRBV14, the J gene TRBJ1-2; possible D gene TRBD1, 6 bases. V was clipped by 0 bases and J by 4 bases, with 12 bases between them. The CDR3 is 15 amino acids. CDR1 and CDR2 from the germline V gene are SGHDN and FVKESK. The CDR3 loop is CASSQDLQGSYGYTF. The CDR3 DNA is TGTGCCAGCAGCCAAGATCTTCAGGGGAGCTATGGCTACACCTTC.

This chain connects TRBV6-5 to TRBJ2-7, with TRBD2 as a possible D gene (6 bases). V gave up 0 bases and J gave up 3 bases, with 6 bases separating them. The germline CDR1 and CDR2 sequences are MNHEY and SVGAGI. The CDR3 contains 13 residues. CDR3 sequence (DNA): TGTGCCAGCAGTTACTCGGGACTCTACGAGCAGTACTTC. It encodes CASSYSGLYEQYF.

The rearrangement joins TRBV7-3 to TRBJ2-1; D remains unclear. Germline loops: CDR1 SGHTA, CDR2 FQGTGA. V was clipped by 8 bases and J by 5 bases, with 16 bases between them. The CDR3 is made up of 14 amino acids. The CDR3 sequence: CASSNGFQDNEQFF. The CDR3 DNA is TGTGCCAGCTCGAATGGGTTCCAAGACAATGAGCAGTTCTTC.

This clone showed up just once. The genes are TRBV5-8 and TRBJ1-2; no firm D call. V dropped 1 base and J dropped 5 bases, with 12 bases sitting between them. The germline V gene has CDR1 SGHTS and CDR2 YDEGEE. CDR3 length: 14 residues. For the CDR3, the DNA is TGTGCCAGCAGCTTGTGGATGGGGTCTTATGGCTACACCTTC. Residues: CASSLWMGSYGYTF. The variable domain in full, completed from reference TRBV5-8 and TRBJ1-2, reads EAGVTQSPTHLIKTRGQQATLRCSPISGHTSVYWYQQALGLGLQFLLWYDEGEERNRGNFPPRFSGRQFPNYSSELNVNALELEDSALYLCASSLWMGSYGYTFGSGTRLTVV.

The chain employs TRBV13 and TRBJ2-2; maybe TRBD1 (6 bases). The germline V gene encodes CDR1 PRHDT and CDR2 FYEKMQ (reference sequence). V shed 6 bases and J shed 4 bases, with 15 bases lying between them. This CDR3 has 15 amino acids. In DNA form, the CDR3 reads TGTGCCAGCAGTCGCCCGGGACACATCACCGGGGAGCTGTTTTTT. It yields the protein CASSRPGHITGELFF.

This chain uses TRBV9 with TRBJ1-4; tentatively, D is TRBD1 (6 bases). Germline CDR1 and CDR2: SGDLS and YYNGEE. The CDR3 runs to 11 residues. Trimming took off 10 bases at V and 10 bases at J, with 14 bases between the two ends. The CDR3 nucleotides read TGTGCCTCAAAGGGGGGAGGAAAACTGTTTTTT. Translation gives CASKGGGKLFF.